This TCR beta chain appears in the sequencing data of a study of cytomegalovirus exposure and HLA in healthy donors. Study background: Genotyping of roughly 400 donors showed that about 84% belonged to the Caucasian-associated ancestry cluster.

The PCR used 60 Vbeta and 13 Jbeta primers. Profiling relied on immunoSEQ multiplex PCR, and the TCRdb table lists in-frame clones only, not all of them. The repertoire holds about 160,000 clones, with over 70% as singletons. CDR3 length: 17 residues. Donors consisted of healthy bone marrow donors. The specimen was PBMCs. This TCR was sampled from a man aged 50-60 years in good health and CMV-seropositive. The V gene is TRBV21-1, the J gene TRBJ1-2; the DNA was not used to check the table's D call, TRBD1. TRBV21-1 is a documented pseudogene. The DNA of the CDR3 is TGTGCCAGCAGCAAAGAACGCCAGGCAGTTCTATGCAAGGGCTACACCTTC. Translating it yields CASSKERQAVLCKGYTF.